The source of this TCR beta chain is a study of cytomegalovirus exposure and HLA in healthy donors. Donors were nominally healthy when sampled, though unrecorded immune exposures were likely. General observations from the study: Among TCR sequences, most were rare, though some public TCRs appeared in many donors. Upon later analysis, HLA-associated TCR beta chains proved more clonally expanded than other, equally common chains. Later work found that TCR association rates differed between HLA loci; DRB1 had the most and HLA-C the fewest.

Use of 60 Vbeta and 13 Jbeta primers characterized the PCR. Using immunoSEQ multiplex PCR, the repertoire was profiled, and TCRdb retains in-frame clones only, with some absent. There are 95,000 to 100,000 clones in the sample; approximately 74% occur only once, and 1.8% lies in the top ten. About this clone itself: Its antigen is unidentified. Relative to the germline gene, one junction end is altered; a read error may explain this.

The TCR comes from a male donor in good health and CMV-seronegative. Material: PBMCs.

The CDR3 sequence is CASSLVQGRVF. CDR3 DNA: TGTGCCAGCAGCTTAGTACAGGGCCGTGTCTTC. The chain links TRBV5-8 to TRBJ2-1; tentatively, D is TRBD1 (6 bases). This CDR3 comprises 11 residues. The V gene's germline CDR1 is SGHTS and CDR2 YDEGEE.